This T cell receptor (beta chain) is from a study of blood T cell repertoires in COVID-19. In the study overall: Material from acute and convalescent COVID-19 was sourced from the United States, Italy and Spain. The cDNA or gDNA used as material had been derived from T cells, B-cell-depleted T cells, or PBMCs.

V was clipped by 5 bases and J by 7 bases, with 14 bases between them. The V gene's germline CDR1 is SGHDN and CDR2 FVKESK. The CDR3 extends over 13 amino acids. Assay: immunoSEQ multiplex PCR; the TCRdb copy retains only in-frame clones and omits some. The sample lists about 140,000 clones; 60% to 85% were seen once. The receptor comes from a middle-aged man with acute or convalescent COVID-19. Sequenced material: peripheral blood. The V call is TRBV14, the J call TRBJ2-5, with D hard to call. The CDR3 loop reads CASSTDLVGTQYF. The CDR3 DNA sequence: TGTGCCAGCAGCACCGACTTGGTGGGGACCCAGTACTTC.